This is a list of T cell receptor beta chains from one sample in a study of blood T cell repertoires in COVID-19. The table came from immunoSEQ multiplex PCR; TCRdb's copy has only in-frame clones and leaves some out. In the table there are 240,000 or so clones, roughly 82% of which are singletons. The sequencing sample was made of PBMCs or T cells enriched from blood (not recorded which). The source of these receptors is a woman aged 45-65 years who had recovered from COVID-19. Both conserved end residues are part of each CDR3. The D gene is left open where the match is weak. The listing skips clone size in some rows; elsewhere it reads once, few, many or a size class.

TRBV4-1,TRBJ1-2,few,.,CASSQPGEVNGYTF,TGCGCCAGCAGCCAGCCGGGGGAGGTCAATGGCTACACCTTC
TRBV7-2,TRBJ1-5,.,.,CASSDGLSNQPQHF,TGTGCCAGCAGTGACGGACTTAGCAATCAGCCCCAGCATTTT
TRBV30,TRBJ1-1,.,TRBD1,CAWDRGKIKGTEAFF,TGTGCCTGGGACAGGGGGAAAATAAAGGGCACTGAAGCTTTCTTT
TRBV3-1/TRBV3-2,TRBJ2-1,few,TRBD2,CASSAGFLAGGYEQFF,TGTGCCAGCAGCGCTGGCTTCCTAGCGGGGGGGTATGAGCAGTTCTTC
TRBV7-9,TRBJ1-4,once,.,CASSPERQNEKLFF,TGTGCCAGCAGCCCAGAGCGACAGAATGAAAAACTGTTTTTT
TRBV19,TRBJ2-1,.,TRBD1,CASRGQGDNEQFF,TGTGCCAGTAGAGGACAGGGAGACAATGAGCAGTTCTTC
TRBV6-6,TRBJ1-3,.,.,CASSQGLNTIYF,TGTGCCAGCAGTCAGGGACTAAACACCATATATTTT
TRBV5-4,TRBJ2-7,once,TRBD2,CASSLPGLAGNYEQYF,TGTGCCAGCAGCTTGCCGGGACTAGCGGGGAATTACGAGCAGTACTTC
TRBV11-3,TRBJ1-1,.,.,CASSFSRGTEAFF,TGTGCCAGCAGCTTCTCCCGGGGGACTGAAGCTTTCTTT
TRBV12-2,TRBJ1-1,few,.,CASPHVCAGGKTEAFF,TGTGCAAGTCCCCATGTATGCGCAGGGGGTAAAACTGAAGCTTTCTTT
TRBV5-8,TRBJ1-1,.,.,CASSLAWPKEGYTEAFF,TGTGCCAGCAGCTTGGCCTGGCCCAAGGAGGGGTACACTGAAGCTTTCTTT
TRBV6-1,TRBJ2-4,few,.,CASSEGTQNIQYF,TGTGCCAGCAGTGAAGGGACACAAAACATTCAGTACTTC
TRBV19,TRBJ1-2,few,.,CASSIGVGYTF,TGTGCCAGTAGTATAGGAGTCGGCTACACCTTC
TRBV6-5,TRBJ2-3,.,TRBD1,CASSYLRQGTDTQYF,TGTGCCAGCAGTTACTTGCGACAGGGAACAGATACGCAGTATTTT
TRBV25-1,TRBJ1-6,few,.,CASSVTGSPLHF,TGTGCCAGCAGTGTGACTGGTTCACCCCTCCACTTT
TRBV4-3,TRBJ1-5,.,.,CASSQEWQNQPQHF,TGCGCCAGCAGCCAAGAGTGGCAAAATCAGCCCCAGCATTTT
TRBV19,TRBJ1-5,.,TRBD1,CASSKGQGAQPQHF,TGTGCCAGTAGTAAGGGACAGGGGGCTCAGCCCCAGCATTTT
TRBV4-3,TRBJ1-2,.,TRBD1,CASSQDPQGAYGYTF,TGCGCCAGCAGCCAAGACCCCCAGGGGGCTTATGGCTACACCTTC
TRBV19,TRBJ1-5,.,.,CASSTVYGGQPQHF,TGTGCCAGTAGTACTGTCTACGGAGGTCAGCCCCAGCATTTT
TRBV27,TRBJ2-5,.,TRBD1,CASSLSGTGGRETQYF,TGTGCCAGCAGTTTATCCGGGACAGGGGGTCGAGAGACCCAGTACTTC
TRBV7-9,TRBJ1-1,.,.,CASTTGENTEAFF,TGTGCCAGCACCACGGGAGAGAACACTGAAGCTTTCTTT
TRBV7-2,TRBJ2-6,.,.,CASSLDPMSGANVLTF,TGTGCCAGCAGCTTAGATCCTATGTCAGGGGCCAACGTCCTGACTTTC
TRBV5-1,TRBJ1-1,.,TRBD1,CASSEQGLRNTEAFF,TGCGCCAGCAGCGAACAGGGGTTGAGGAACACTGAAGCTTTCTTT
TRBV21-1,TRBJ2-1,.,.,CASSKRGIIAGGTKQFF,TGTGCCAGCAGCAAAAGGGGGATAATAGCGGGGGGAACCAAGCAGTTCTTC
TRBV14,TRBJ2-1,.,TRBD1,CASSKQGNEQFF,TGTGCCAGCAGCAAACAGGGGAATGAGCAGTTCTTC
TRBV18,TRBJ1-4,.,TRBD1,CASSPTGFDEKLFF,TGTGCCAGCTCGCCGACAGGGTTCGACGAAAAACTGTTTTTT
TRBV25-1,TRBJ1-1,once,TRBD1,CASSETGVVAEAFF,TGTGCCAGCAGTGAGACAGGGGTGGTGGCTGAAGCTTTCTTT
TRBV7-2,TRBJ1-2,.,.,CASSLDTVLTGGYTF,TGTGCCAGCAGCTTAGATACGGTTCTGACGGGTGGCTACACCTTC
TRBV27,TRBJ2-1,.,.,CASSTDYNEQFF,TGTGCCAGCTCCACAGATTACAATGAGCAGTTCTTC
TRBV2,TRBJ2-3,.,.,CASPGVTDTQYF,TGTGCCAGCCCGGGGGTCACAGATACGCAGTATTTT
TRBV4-3,TRBJ1-2,.,.,CASSQRPGNYGYTF,TGCGCCAGCAGCCAAAGGCCGGGTAACTATGGCTACACCTTC
TRBV6-5,TRBJ2-2,.,TRBD2,CASRKAGANTGELFF,TGTGCCAGCAGGAAGGCGGGGGCGAACACCGGGGAGCTGTTTTTT
TRBV4-3,TRBJ2-4,.,TRBD2,CASSPGLGGSNGIQYF,TGCGCCAGCAGCCCCGGACTAGGCGGGAGCAACGGCATTCAGTACTTC
TRBV21-1,TRBJ2-7,few,.,CASRGGDGEQYF,TGTGCCAGCCGAGGAGGGGATGGCGAGCAGTACTTC
TRBV7-9,TRBJ2-7,.,TRBD1,CASSSGQGPSSYEQYF,TGTGCCAGCAGCTCAGGACAGGGACCGAGCTCCTACGAGCAGTACTTC
TRBV5-3,TRBJ1-2,.,TRBD1,CARSLEDRADNYGYTF,TGTGCCAGAAGCTTGGAGGACAGGGCCGATAACTATGGCTACACCTTC
TRBV7-9,TRBJ1-4,few,.,CASGRGSDEKLFF,TGTGCCAGCGGGAGGGGGTCCGATGAAAAACTGTTTTTT
TRBV29-1,TRBJ1-4,.,.,CSASEGWDEKLFF,TGCAGCGCGTCCGAGGGCTGGGATGAAAAACTGTTTTTT
TRBV3-1/TRBV3-2,TRBJ1-6,.,TRBD1,CASSALTGDFSPLHF,TGTGCCAGCAGCGCTCTCACAGGGGACTTTTCACCCCTCCACTTT
TRBV29-1,TRBJ2-2,.,.,CSVVAGPVNTGELFF,TGCAGCGTTGTGGCGGGACCGGTGAACACCGGGGAGCTGTTTTTT
TRBV3-1/TRBV3-2,TRBJ2-1,.,TRBD2,CASSQWTSGRAGSEQFF,TGTGCCAGCAGCCAATGGACTAGCGGGAGGGCGGGGAGTGAGCAGTTCTTC
TRBV21-1,TRBJ1-1,.,.,CASKETGDGSEAFF,TGTGCCAGCAAAGAGACAGGGGATGGGTCTGAAGCTTTCTTT
TRBV5-1,TRBJ2-7,.,TRBD1,CASRWDSYYEQYF,TGCGCCAGCAGATGGGACAGCTACTACGAGCAGTACTTC
TRBV3-1/TRBV3-2,TRBJ2-5,.,TRBD2,CASSQRLAGLETQYF,TGTGCCAGCAGCCAGCGACTAGCGGGTCTAGAGACCCAGTACTTC
TRBV7-2,TRBJ2-2,.,TRBD2,CASSRLAGGPTGELFF,TGTGCCAGCAGCAGACTAGCGGGGGGCCCCACCGGGGAGCTGTTTTTT
TRBV4-2,TRBJ1-2,.,.,CASSPQGNNYGYTF,TGTGCCAGCAGCCCGCAGGGGAATAACTATGGCTACACCTTC
TRBV5-1,TRBJ1-2,.,.,CASSLGPDYGYTF,TGCGCCAGCTCCCTCGGTCCGGACTATGGCTACACCTTC
TRBV4-3,TRBJ2-1,.,TRBD2,CASSQDGGNEQFF,TGCGCCAGCAGCCAAGACGGGGGGAATGAGCAGTTCTTC
TRBV9,TRBJ1-1,.,.,CASSVVTQSAAFF,TGTGCCAGCAGCGTAGTAACCCAAAGCGCAGCTTTCTTT
TRBV30,TRBJ2-3,.,.,CAWSSGYRPDTQYF,TGTGCCTGGAGTTCAGGGTACCGCCCAGATACGCAGTATTTT
TRBV12-3/TRBV12-4,TRBJ1-2,.,.,CASSRLGGGYTF,TGTGCCAGCAGCCGATTAGGGGGTGGCTACACCTTC
TRBV4-3,TRBJ2-2,.,.,CASSESRVGSGELFF,TGCGCCAGCAGCGAAAGCAGGGTTGGATCCGGGGAGCTGTTTTTT
TRBV18,TRBJ1-2,.,.,CASSPVSRGNYGYTF,TGTGCCAGCTCACCTGTATCCAGGGGTAACTATGGCTACACCTTC
TRBV5-1,TRBJ2-3,.,.,CASSLEFADTQYF,TGCGCCAGCAGCTTGGAATTCGCAGATACGCAGTATTTT
TRBV7-9,TRBJ1-6,.,TRBD1,CASSRQGQGAGLHF,TGTGCCAGCAGTAGACAGGGACAGGGCGCCGGCCTCCACTTT
TRBV19,TRBJ1-6,.,.,CASRLNYNSPLHF,TGTGCCAGCAGACTGAACTATAATTCACCCCTCCACTTT
TRBV4-3,TRBJ2-3,once,TRBD2,CASSQVGGGSDTQYF,TGCGCCAGCAGCCAAGTAGGCGGGGGGTCAGATACGCAGTATTTT
TRBV9,TRBJ1-3,.,.,CASSSRLLYDTIYF,TGTGCCAGCAGCAGTAGACTACTTTACGACACCATATATTTT
TRBV19,TRBJ1-3,.,TRBD1,CASSINRGGSGNTIYF,TGTGCCAGTAGTATTAACAGGGGGGGCTCTGGAAACACCATATATTTT